One and the same sample provided the 14 T cell receptor beta chains below, sequenced in a study of human T cells and chemical hapten exposure. TCRdb called the RACE reads again in MiXCR, with one record for every CDR3 protein. This table has a few hundred thousand distinct CDR3 sequences, around 6% appearing once. The time point denotes: patch test 2, 6 weeks after DPC sensitization. Treatment here: therapeutic diphenylcyclopropenone sensitization with weekly scalp DPC. The material was whole blood, obtained in connection with sensitization to the hapten diphenylcyclopropenone (DPC). The receptors originated from a woman under 30 with alopecia areata. Some clones in this sample may be carry-over from other donors' samples.

This clonotype has only a few counts. The V call is TRBV5-6, the J call TRBJ2-7, with a possible D match to TRBD1 (6 bases). Looked up from germline, CDR1 is SGHDT and CDR2 is YYEEEE. V was shortened by 4 bases and J by 1 base, with 12 bases between the two germline ends. This CDR3 comprises 14 residues. The CDR3 nucleotides are TGTGCCAGCAGCGTGGAAGGACAGTCCTACGAGCAGTACTTC. As protein: CASSVEGQSYEQYF. Complete variable domain (other parts from reference TRBV5-6 and TRBJ2-7): DAGVTQSPTHLIKTRGQQVTLRCSPKSGHDTVSWYQQALGQGPQFIFQYYEEEERQRGNFPDRFSGHQFPNYSSELNVNALLLGDSALYLCASSVEGQSYEQYFGPGTRLTVT.

This clonotype appeared many times. DNA of the CDR3: TGTGCCAGCAGCTTAGTCCTCGATAGCAATCAGCCCCAGCATTTT. This codes for CASSLVLDSNQPQHF. The chain joins TRBV7-2 to TRBJ1-5; D not resolved. This CDR3 contains 15 residues. Germline V gene lookup returns CDR1 SGHTA and CDR2 FQGNSA. Deletions cut 1 base from V and 0 bases from J, with 7 bases between.

As for this clonotype: A read error may be the cause here, since a much bigger clone is one base away. The chain combines TRBV11-2 with TRBJ2-3; tentatively, D is TRBD1 (5 bases). This CDR3 has 12 amino acids. In germline, CDR1 is SGHAT, CDR2 FQNNGV. CDR3 bases: TGTGCCTGCAGCCACAGGACAGATACGCAGTATTTT. It encodes CACSHRTDTQYF.

This clonotype appeared a few times. The chain has TRBV3-1 and TRBJ1-2, with D perhaps matching TRBD1 (5 bases). Germline V CDR1 and CDR2: LGHDT, YNNKEL (reference sequence). This CDR3 is built from 11 residues. Between the trimmed V and J ends, which lost 8 bases and 4 bases, there was a span of 8 bases. Written as DNA, the CDR3 is TGTGCCAGCGACAGTGGCTATGGCTACACCTTC. Protein product: CASDSGYGYTF.

The table lists this clonotype with a few counts. The chain carries TRBV7-3 and TRBJ2-2, with D perhaps given as TRBD1 or TRBD2 (6 bases each). Germline lookup yields CDR1 SGHTA and CDR2 FQGTGA. This CDR3 is 17 amino acids long. V gave up 5 bases and J gave up 1 base, with 17 bases separating them. The CDR3 loop reads CASSPEGGSKNTGELFF. For the CDR3, the DNA is TGTGCCAGCAGCCCAGAGGGGGGTTCGAAGAACACCGGGGAGCTGTTTTTT.

J is TRBJ2-3 and V is TRBV7-2; no clear D gene. In germline, CDR1 is SGHTA, CDR2 FQGNSA. The CDR3 has 16 amino acids. V was shortened by 1 base and J by 1 base, with 12 bases between the two germline ends. CDR3 nucleotides: TGTGCCAGCAGCTTAGTAGGCCCCTTTGGCACAGATACGCAGTATTTT. This translates into CASSLVGPFGTDTQYF.

This rearrangement joins TRBV14 to TRBJ2-3; D is perhaps TRBD1 or TRBD2 (5 bases each). Germline V gives CDR1 SGHDN, CDR2 FVKESK. V lost 4 bases and J 3 bases, leaving 17 bases between the germline ends. This CDR3 is built from 16 residues. DNA of the CDR3: TGTGCCAGCAGCCCTCTTGCTGGGGGATCGACAGATACGCAGTATTTT. This translates into CASSPLAGGSTDTQYF.

The V call is TRBV12-3 or TRBV12-4, the J call TRBJ1-5; D is undetermined. This CDR3 has 13 amino acids. Deletions cut 5 bases from V and 5 bases from J, with 10 bases between. The CDR3 sequence is CASSLGSDQPQHF. The CDR3 coding sequence is TGTGCCAGCAGTCTGGGTAGTGATCAGCCCCAGCATTTT.

At least ten counts were recorded for this clonotype. The rearrangement uses TRBV3-1 and TRBJ1-2; D uncertain. The CDR3 contains 13 residues. Germline-derived CDR1 and CDR2 are LGHDT and YNNKEL (reference sequence). Trimming shortened V by 1 base and J by 8 bases, and 11 bases separated the two germline ends. CDR3 loop: CASSQVGLDGYTF. CDR3 nucleotide sequence: TGTGCCAGCAGCCAAGTGGGCCTGGACGGCTACACCTTC.

In this sample, this clonotype turned up many times. Germline is not matched at one junction end, which may reflect a read error. The chain combines TRBV5-1 with TRBJ1-4; D call uncertain. CDR3 size: 15 residues. CDR1 and CDR2 (germline): SGHRS, YFSETQ. The CDR3 region has the DNA TGTGCCAGCAGCTTGGCGGCTGCAACTAATGAAAAACTGTTTTTT. This gives the protein CASSLAAATNEKLFF.

This rearrangement joins TRBV3-1 to TRBJ2-7, with D possibly being TRBD1 (6 bases). The CDR3 has 13 residues. Germline assignment: CDR1 LGHDT and CDR2 YNNKEL (reference sequence). V was pared by 4 bases and J by 7 bases, with 14 bases between. CDR3 residues: CASSLRLGAEQYF. Here the CDR3 DNA reads TGTGCCAGCAGCCTAAGATTGGGGGCGGAGCAGTACTTC.

Many counts were recorded for this clonotype. The V call is TRBV7-2, the J call TRBJ2-3; no clear D. Trimming took off 4 bases at V and 6 bases at J, with 8 bases between the two ends. This CDR3 comprises 12 residues. The germline CDR1 and CDR2 sequences are SGHTA and FQGNSA. The CDR3 spells CASSSAADTQYF. CDR3 sequence (DNA): TGTGCCAGCAGCTCCGCGGCGGATACGCAGTATTTT.

V is TRBV4-3 and J is TRBJ2-2; D is perhaps TRBD1 (5 bases). CDR1 LGHNA and CDR2 YSLEER come from the germline V gene. CDR3 length: 13 residues. Trimming stripped 0 bases from V and 8 bases from J, with 7 bases between. The CDR3 protein is CASSQDGAGELFF. The DNA of the CDR3 is TGCGCCAGCAGCCAAGATGGGGCAGGGGAGCTGTTTTTT.

This clonotype has more than one count but fewer than ten. The rearrangement links TRBV20-1 to TRBJ2-1; TRBD2 agrees at 9 bases. The CDR3 is 18 amino acids. Germline CDR1 reads DFQATT; CDR2 reads SNEGSKA (reference sequence). The V gene end was trimmed by 0 bases and the J gene end by 0 bases; junction bases not matched to a gene: 9. The CDR3 region is CSARDSSGGRSSYNEQFF. The CDR3 nucleotides are TGCAGTGCTAGAGATTCCAGCGGGGGGAGGAGCTCCTACAATGAGCAGTTCTTC.